One and the same sample provided the 13 T cell receptor beta chains below, sequenced in a study of Ad26.COV2.S vaccination and SARS-CoV-2 variants. TCRdb keeps only in-frame clones here, not all; method: immunoSEQ multiplex PCR. The top ten clones hold 12% of a sample with fewer than 500,000 clones, 75% to 95% of them seen once. The treatment is: some 19 received Ad26.COV2.S at low or high dose, single or two shots; roughly 5 received placebo; per-sample allocation not given. It was on day 63 after the first vaccine or placebo injection that samples were taken. The sequenced sample was peripheral blood, obtained in a trial of Ad26.COV2.S vaccine versus placebo. These receptors were taken from a person between 18 and 65 years old who received the Ad26.COV2.S COVID-19 vaccine or a placebo.

This clone was seen once. The V and J genes are TRBV28 and TRBJ2-3; TRBD2 might be the D (7 bases). The CDR3 totals 14 residues. Germline V lookup: CDR1 MDHEN, CDR2 SYDVKM. V shed 4 bases and J shed 4 bases, with 12 bases lying between them. The CDR3 DNA follows: TGTGCCAGCAGTTACGGGGGGCAAGCAGATACGCAGTATTTT. Amino acid sequence: CASSYGGQADTQYF.

The chain uses TRBV11-2 and TRBJ2-1; D is uncertain. The germline V gene has CDR1 SGHAT and CDR2 FQNNGV. V lost 2 bases and J 2 bases, leaving 10 bases between the germline ends. The CDR3 has 15 amino acids. CDR3 bases: TGTGCCAGCAGCTTACACGAGAGGCCCTACAATGAGCAGTTCTTC. This sequence encodes CASSLHERPYNEQFF.

J is TRBJ2-7 and V is TRBV5-1; 8 nucleotides align to TRBD2. V lost 2 bases, J lost 5 bases, and 3 bases stayed unmatched. This CDR3 is 13 amino acids long. Germline lookup yields CDR1 SGHRS and CDR2 YFSETQ. The CDR3 is CASSLAGADEQYF. The CDR3 coding sequence is TGCGCCAGCAGCTTAGCGGGGGCCGACGAGCAGTACTTC.

This chain joins TRBV7-3 and TRBJ1-6, with D maybe TRBD1 (6 bases). V lost 3 bases and J 8 bases, leaving 14 bases between the germline ends. Germline-derived CDR1 and CDR2 are SGHTA and FQGTGA. This CDR3 is 15 amino acids long. In DNA form, the CDR3 reads TGTGCCAGCAGCTTGGGACACCCGAACGATTCACCCCTCCACTTT. Its protein is CASSLGHPNDSPLHF.

V usage is TRBV27 and J usage is TRBJ1-3; no reliable D call. V shed 2 bases and J shed 0 bases, with 11 bases lying between them. Germline CDR1 is MNHEY and CDR2 is SMNVEV (reference sequence). The length of the CDR3 is 16 residues. The CDR3 loop reads CASSLLLPSSGNTIYF. As DNA, the CDR3 is TGTGCCAGCAGTTTACTACTACCAAGCTCTGGAAACACCATATATTTT.

V gene TRBV7-2 combines with J gene TRBJ2-7, with TRBD2 identical over 8 bases. The germline V gene encodes CDR1 SGHTA and CDR2 FQGNSA. There are 17 residues in the CDR3. V lost 5 bases and J lost 2; bases outside the gene matches: 14. CDR3 DNA: TGTGCCAGCAGCCGGGGCCCCCAGCGGGAGTCCCCCTACGAGCAGTACTTC. Its protein product is CASSRGPQRESPYEQYF.

V gene TRBV7-6 combines with J gene TRBJ2-4, with 11 bases that match TRBD1. CDR3 size: 17 residues. Per the germline V gene, CDR1 is SGHVS and CDR2 is FNYEAQ. The J segment lost 5 bases and the V segment lost 2 bases, leaving 8 bases of the junction unmatched. CDR3 sequence: CASSLRPGQGAENIQYF. The CDR3 DNA sequence: TGTGCCAGCAGCTTACGACCCGGACAGGGGGCAGAAAACATTCAGTACTTC. The variable domain in full, with the rest retrieved from reference TRBV7-6 and TRBJ2-4, is GAGVSQSPRYKVTKRGQDVALRCDPISGHVSLYWYRQALGQGPEFLTYFNYEAQQDKSGLPNDRFSAERPEGSISTLTIQRTEQRDSAMYRCASSLRPGQGAENIQYFGAGTRLSVL.

The chain links TRBV20-1 to TRBJ2-5; 13 bases align to TRBD2. The CDR3 covers 14 residues. V shed 3 bases, J shed 5 bases, and the junction held 3 bases outside the gene matches. CDR1 and CDR2 (germline): DFQATT, SNEGSKA (reference sequence). The CDR3 reads CSASKTSGRETQYF. CDR3 DNA: TGCAGTGCTAGTAAGACTAGCGGGAGGGAGACCCAGTACTTC.

This sequence joins TRBV7-2 and TRBJ1-4, with D uncertain. The CDR3 contains 13 residues. The germline V gene encodes CDR1 SGHTA and CDR2 FQGNSA. Between the trimmed V and J ends, which lost 5 bases and 9 bases, there was a span of 13 bases. CDR3 sequence reads: CASSGGPFKKLFF. The DNA for the CDR3 is TGTGCCAGCAGCGGAGGCCCCTTTAAAAAACTGTTTTTT.

The sample holds one count of this clone. V gene TRBV29-1 combines with J gene TRBJ1-1; 7 bases line up with TRBD1. Trimming cost V 5 bases and J 1 base; bases outside gene matches: 7. The CDR3 has 14 amino acids. Germline values: CDR1 SQVTM, CDR2 ANQGSEA. CDR3 region: CSVWDSPGNTEAFF. The CDR3, as DNA: TGCAGCGTTTGGGACAGCCCCGGGAACACTGAAGCTTTCTTT.

The chain is built from TRBV10-3 and TRBJ2-1, with 7 bases that match TRBD2. The CDR3 is 15 amino acids. Trimming removed 5 bases from V and 9 bases from J; junction bases left unmatched: 13. The germline V gene encodes CDR1 ENHRY and CDR2 SYGVKD. The DNA for the CDR3 is TGTGCCATCAGTCTAGCCATGGAGCGGGACCCTGAGCAGTTCTTC. It encodes CAISLAMERDPEQFF.

The chain is built from TRBV2 and TRBJ1-5; 8 bases are a match to TRBD1. Germline values: CDR1 SNHLY, CDR2 FYNNEI. This CDR3 comprises 13 residues. V dropped 3 bases and J dropped 7; count of bases not matched to a gene: 2. CDR3 protein: CASSETGDQPQHF. The CDR3 coding sequence is TGTGCCAGCAGTGAGACAGGGGACCAGCCCCAGCATTTT.

J is TRBJ2-5 and V is TRBV14; D is unclear. Trimming pared 1 base from V and 5 bases from J, leaving 8 bases between. The CDR3 length is 13 residues. Germline CDR1 SGHDN, CDR2 FVKESK. CDR3 DNA sequence: TGTGCCAGCAGCCAAGTATGGGGTGAGACCCAGTACTTC. Protein product: CASSQVWGETQYF.